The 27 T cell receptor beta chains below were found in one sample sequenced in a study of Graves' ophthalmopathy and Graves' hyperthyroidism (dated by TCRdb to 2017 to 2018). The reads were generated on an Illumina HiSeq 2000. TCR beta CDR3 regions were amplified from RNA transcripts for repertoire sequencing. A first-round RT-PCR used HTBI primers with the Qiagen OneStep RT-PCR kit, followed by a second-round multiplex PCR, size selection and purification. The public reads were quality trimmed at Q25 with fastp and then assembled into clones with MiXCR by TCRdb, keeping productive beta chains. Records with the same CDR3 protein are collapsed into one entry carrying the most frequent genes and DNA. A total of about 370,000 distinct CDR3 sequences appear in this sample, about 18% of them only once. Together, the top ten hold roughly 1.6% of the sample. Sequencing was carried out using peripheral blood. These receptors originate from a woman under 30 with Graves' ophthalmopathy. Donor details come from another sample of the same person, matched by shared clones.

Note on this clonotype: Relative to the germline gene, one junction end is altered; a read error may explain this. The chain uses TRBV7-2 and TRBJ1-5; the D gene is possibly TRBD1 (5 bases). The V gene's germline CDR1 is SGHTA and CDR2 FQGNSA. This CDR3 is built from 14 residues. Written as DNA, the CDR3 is TGTGCCGGCAGCTTAGAGGGGACCGTTCAGCCCCAGCATTTT. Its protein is CAGSLEGTVQPQHF. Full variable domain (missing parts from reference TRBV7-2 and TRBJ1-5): GAGVSQSPSNKVTEKGKDVELRCDPISGHTALYWYRQSLGQGLEFLIYFQGNSAPDKSGLPSDRFSAERTGGSVSTLTIQRTQQEDSAVYLCAGSLEGTVQPQHFGDGTRLSIL.

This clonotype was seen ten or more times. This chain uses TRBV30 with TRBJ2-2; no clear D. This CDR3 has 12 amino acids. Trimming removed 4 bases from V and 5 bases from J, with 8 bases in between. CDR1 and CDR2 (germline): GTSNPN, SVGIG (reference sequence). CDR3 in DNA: TGTGCCTGGAAACCCGGGACCGGGGAGCTGTTTTTT. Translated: CAWKPGTGELFF.

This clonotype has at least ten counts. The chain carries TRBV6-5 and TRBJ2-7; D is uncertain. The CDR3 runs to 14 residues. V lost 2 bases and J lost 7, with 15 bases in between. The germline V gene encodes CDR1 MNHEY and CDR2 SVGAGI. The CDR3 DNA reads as TGTGCCAGCAGTTACCTTCGCGGCGTTGGTGAGCAGTACTTC. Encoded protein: CASSYLRGVGEQYF.

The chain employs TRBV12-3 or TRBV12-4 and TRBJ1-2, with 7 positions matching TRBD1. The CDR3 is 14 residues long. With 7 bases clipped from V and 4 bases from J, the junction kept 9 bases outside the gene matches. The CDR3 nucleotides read TGTGCCAGCAAAGCGGGACAGAACTCCTATGGCTACACCTTC. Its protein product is CASKAGQNSYGYTF.

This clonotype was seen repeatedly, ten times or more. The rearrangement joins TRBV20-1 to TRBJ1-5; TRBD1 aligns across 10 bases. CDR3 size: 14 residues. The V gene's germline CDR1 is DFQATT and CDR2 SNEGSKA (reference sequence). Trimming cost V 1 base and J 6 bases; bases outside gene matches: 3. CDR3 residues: CSARVGTGVQPQHF. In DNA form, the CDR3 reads TGCAGTGCTAGAGTTGGGACAGGGGTTCAGCCCCAGCATTTT.

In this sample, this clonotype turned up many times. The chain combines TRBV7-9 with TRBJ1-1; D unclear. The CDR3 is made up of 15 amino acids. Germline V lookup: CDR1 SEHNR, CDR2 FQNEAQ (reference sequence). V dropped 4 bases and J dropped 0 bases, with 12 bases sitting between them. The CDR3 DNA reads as TGTGCCAGCAGCTCCCCGGGTGGGGTGAACACTGAAGCTTTCTTT. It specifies CASSSPGGVNTEAFF.

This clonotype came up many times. The CDR3 here is CASSLDSVYEQYF. CDR3 DNA sequence: TGTGCCAGCAGCTTAGATTCTGTCTACGAGCAGTACTTC. This chain joins TRBV7-2 and TRBJ2-7; D is unresolved. The V gene lost 1 base and the J gene lost 3 bases, with 7 bases spanning the gap. Looked up from germline, CDR1 is SGHTA and CDR2 is FQGNSA. CDR3 length: 13 amino acids.

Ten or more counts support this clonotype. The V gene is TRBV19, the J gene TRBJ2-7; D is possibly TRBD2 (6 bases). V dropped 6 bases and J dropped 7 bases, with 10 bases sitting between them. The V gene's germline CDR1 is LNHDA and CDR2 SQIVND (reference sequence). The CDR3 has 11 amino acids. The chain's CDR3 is CASRKGGEQYF. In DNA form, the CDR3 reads TGTGCCAGTAGGAAGGGAGGAGAGCAGTACTTC.

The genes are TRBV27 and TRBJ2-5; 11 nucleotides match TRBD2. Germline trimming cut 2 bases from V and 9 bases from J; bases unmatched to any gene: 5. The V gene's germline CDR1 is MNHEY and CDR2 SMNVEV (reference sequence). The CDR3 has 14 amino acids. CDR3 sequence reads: CASSLAGTSGPQYF. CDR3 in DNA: TGTGCCAGCAGTTTAGCCGGGACTAGCGGACCCCAGTACTTC.

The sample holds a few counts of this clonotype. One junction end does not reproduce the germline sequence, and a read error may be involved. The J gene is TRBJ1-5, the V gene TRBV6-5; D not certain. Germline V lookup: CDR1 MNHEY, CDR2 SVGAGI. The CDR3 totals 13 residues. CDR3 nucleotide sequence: TGTGCCATCAGTTACGGTACGGGCCAGCCCCAGCATTTT. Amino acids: CAISYGTGQPQHF.

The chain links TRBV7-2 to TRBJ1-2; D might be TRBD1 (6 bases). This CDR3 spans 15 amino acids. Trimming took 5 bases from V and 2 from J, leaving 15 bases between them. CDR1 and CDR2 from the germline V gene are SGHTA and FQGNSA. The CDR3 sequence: CASSLRTVTNYGYTF. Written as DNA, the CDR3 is TGTGCCAGCAGCCTAAGGACAGTCACGAACTATGGCTACACCTTC.

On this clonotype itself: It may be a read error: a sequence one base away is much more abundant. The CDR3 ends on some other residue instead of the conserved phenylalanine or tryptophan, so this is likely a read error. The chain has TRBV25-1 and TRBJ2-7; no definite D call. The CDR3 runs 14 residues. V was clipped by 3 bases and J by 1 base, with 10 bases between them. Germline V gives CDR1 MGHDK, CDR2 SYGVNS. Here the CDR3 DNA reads TGTGCCAGCAGTGAGGGAACGACTTCCTACGAGCAGTACTCC. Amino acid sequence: CASSEGTTSYEQYS.

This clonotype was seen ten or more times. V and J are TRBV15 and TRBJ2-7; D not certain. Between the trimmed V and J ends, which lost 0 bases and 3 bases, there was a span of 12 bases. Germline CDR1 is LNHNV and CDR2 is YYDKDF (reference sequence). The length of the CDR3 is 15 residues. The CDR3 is CATSRDPPPGYEQYF. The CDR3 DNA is TGTGCCACCAGCAGAGATCCCCCCCCCGGCTACGAGCAGTACTTC.

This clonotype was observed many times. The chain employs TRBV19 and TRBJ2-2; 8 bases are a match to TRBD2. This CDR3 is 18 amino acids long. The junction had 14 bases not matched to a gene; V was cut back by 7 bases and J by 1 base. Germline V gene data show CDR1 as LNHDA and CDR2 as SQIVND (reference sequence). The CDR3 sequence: CASIAGGWPEGNTGELFF. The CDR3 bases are TGTGCCAGTATCGCGGGGGGATGGCCAGAAGGGAACACCGGGGAGCTGTTTTTT.

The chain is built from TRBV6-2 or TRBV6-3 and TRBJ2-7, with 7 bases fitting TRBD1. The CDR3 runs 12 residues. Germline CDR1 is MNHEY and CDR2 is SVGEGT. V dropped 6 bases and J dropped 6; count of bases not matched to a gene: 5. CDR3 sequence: CASRMTGIEQYF. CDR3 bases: TGTGCCAGCAGAATGACAGGGATCGAGCAGTACTTC.

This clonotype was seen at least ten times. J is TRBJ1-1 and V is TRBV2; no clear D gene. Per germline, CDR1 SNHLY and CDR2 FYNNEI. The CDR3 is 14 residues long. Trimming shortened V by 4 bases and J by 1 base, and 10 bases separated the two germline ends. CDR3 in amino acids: CASSVKGRNTEAFF. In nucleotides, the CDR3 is TGTGCCAGCAGTGTAAAAGGGCGGAACACTGAAGCTTTCTTT. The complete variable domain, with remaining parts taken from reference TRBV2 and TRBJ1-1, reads EPEVTQTPSHQVTQMGQEVILRCVPISNHLYFYWYRQILGQKVEFLVSFYNNEISEKSEIFDDQFSVERPDGSNFTLKIRSTKLEDSAMYFCASSVKGRNTEAFFGQGTRLTVV.

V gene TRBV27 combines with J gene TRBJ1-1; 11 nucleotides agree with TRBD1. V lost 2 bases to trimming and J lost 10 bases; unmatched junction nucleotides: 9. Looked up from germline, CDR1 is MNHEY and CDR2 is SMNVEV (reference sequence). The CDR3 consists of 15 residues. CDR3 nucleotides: TGTGCCAGCAGTTTAGAGGTCGGACAGGGGGCTGGAGCTTTCTTT. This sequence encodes CASSLEVGQGAGAFF.

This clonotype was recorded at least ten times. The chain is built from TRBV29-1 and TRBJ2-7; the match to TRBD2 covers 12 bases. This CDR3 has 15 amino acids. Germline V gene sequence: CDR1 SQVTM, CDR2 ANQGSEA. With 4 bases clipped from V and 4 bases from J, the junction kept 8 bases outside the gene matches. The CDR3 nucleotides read TGCAGCGTTGGGGGACTAGCGGGTCTTGCTTACGAGCAGTACTTC. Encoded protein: CSVGGLAGLAYEQYF.

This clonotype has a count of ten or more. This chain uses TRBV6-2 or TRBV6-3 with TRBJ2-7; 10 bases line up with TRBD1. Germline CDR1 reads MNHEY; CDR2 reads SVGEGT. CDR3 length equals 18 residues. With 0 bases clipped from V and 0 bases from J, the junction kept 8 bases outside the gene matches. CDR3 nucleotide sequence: TGTGCCAGCAGTTACTCGATGGCTGGGACAGGGGCCTCCTACGAGCAGTACTTC. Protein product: CASSYSMAGTGASYEQYF.

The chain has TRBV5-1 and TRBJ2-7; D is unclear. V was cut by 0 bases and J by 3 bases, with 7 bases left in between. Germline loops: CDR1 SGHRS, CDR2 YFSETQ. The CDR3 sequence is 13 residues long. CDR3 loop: CASSLGPIYEQYF. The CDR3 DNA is TGCGCCAGCAGCTTGGGACCGATCTACGAGCAGTACTTC.

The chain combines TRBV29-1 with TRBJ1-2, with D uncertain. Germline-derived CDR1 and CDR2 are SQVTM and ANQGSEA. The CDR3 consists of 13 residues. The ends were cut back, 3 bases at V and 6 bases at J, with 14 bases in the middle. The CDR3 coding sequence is TGCAGCGTTGACCCGGTAGGGATGGATGGCTACACCTTC. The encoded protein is CSVDPVGMDGYTF.

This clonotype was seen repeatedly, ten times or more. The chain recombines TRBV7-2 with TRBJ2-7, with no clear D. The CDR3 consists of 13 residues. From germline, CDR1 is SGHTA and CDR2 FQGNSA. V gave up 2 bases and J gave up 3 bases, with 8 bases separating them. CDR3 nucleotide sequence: TGTGCCAGCAGCTTATACGGAAACTACGAGCAGTACTTC. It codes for CASSLYGNYEQYF. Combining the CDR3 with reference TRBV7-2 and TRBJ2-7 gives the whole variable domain GAGVSQSPSNKVTEKGKDVELRCDPISGHTALYWYRQSLGQGLEFLIYFQGNSAPDKSGLPSDRFSAERTGGSVSTLTIQRTQQEDSAVYLCASSLYGNYEQYFGPGTRLTVT.

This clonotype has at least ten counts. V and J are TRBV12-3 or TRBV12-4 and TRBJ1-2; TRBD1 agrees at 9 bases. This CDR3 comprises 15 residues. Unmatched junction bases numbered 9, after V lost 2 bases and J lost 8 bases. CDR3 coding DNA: TGTGCCAGCAGTTTATCCCCTTGGGACAGGGACGGCTACACCTTC. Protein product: CASSLSPWDRDGYTF.

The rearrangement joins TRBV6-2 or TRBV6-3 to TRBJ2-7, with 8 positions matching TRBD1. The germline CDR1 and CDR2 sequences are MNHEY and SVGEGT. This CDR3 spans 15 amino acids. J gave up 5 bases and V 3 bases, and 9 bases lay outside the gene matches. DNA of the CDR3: TGTGCCAGCAGTTATAGACAGGGGAGTCTCCACGAGCAGTACTTC. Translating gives CASSYRQGSLHEQYF.

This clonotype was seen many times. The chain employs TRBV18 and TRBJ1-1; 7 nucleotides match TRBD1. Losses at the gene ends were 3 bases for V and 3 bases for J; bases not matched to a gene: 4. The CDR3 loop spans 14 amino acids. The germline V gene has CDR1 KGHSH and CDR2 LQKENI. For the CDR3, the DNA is TGTGCCAGCTCACCGGAGGGGGCCTACACTGAAGCTTTCTTT. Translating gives CASSPEGAYTEAFF.

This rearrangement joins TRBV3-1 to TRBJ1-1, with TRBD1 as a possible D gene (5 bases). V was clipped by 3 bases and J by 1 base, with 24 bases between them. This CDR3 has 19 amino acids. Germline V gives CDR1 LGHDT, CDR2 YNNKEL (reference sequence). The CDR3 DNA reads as TGTGCCAGCAGCCACAGTCAAGGCAGACAGTTCACACGGAACACTGAAGCTTTCTTT. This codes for CASSHSQGRQFTRNTEAFF.

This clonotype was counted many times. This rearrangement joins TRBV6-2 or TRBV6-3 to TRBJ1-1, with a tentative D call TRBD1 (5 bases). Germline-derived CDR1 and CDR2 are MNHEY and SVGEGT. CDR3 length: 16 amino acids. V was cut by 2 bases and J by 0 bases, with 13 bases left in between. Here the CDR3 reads CASSYGQGSMNTEAFF. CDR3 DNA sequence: TGTGCCAGCAGTTACGGGCAGGGTAGCATGAACACTGAAGCTTTCTTT.